This passage covers 8 T cell receptor beta chains from one sample sequenced in a study of blood T cell repertoires in COVID-19. TCRdb keeps only in-frame clones here, not all; method: immunoSEQ multiplex PCR. Of roughly 220,000 clones listed, around 84% are singletons. Material: peripheral blood. The source of these receptors is a man aged 50 or older who had recovered from COVID-19.

This chain connects TRBV6-5 to TRBJ2-5; D perhaps matches TRBD2 (5 bases). The CDR3 sequence is 13 residues long. The V and J ends lost 6 bases and 3 bases respectively, with 11 bases between them. CDR1 MNHEY and CDR2 SVGAGI come from the germline V gene. DNA of the CDR3: TGTGCCAGCAGCCTACTCGGGAAAGAGACCCAGTACTTC. It codes for CASSLLGKETQYF.

The chain has TRBV9 and TRBJ2-5, with TRBD1 identical over 11 bases. CDR1 is SGDLS and CDR2 is YYNGEE in the germline V gene. The CDR3 runs 16 residues. V trimming: 0 bases; J trimming: 5 bases; junction bases outside the gene matches: 6. CDR3 loop: CASSVAGQGARETQYF. CDR3 nucleotides: TGTGCCAGCAGCGTAGCAGGACAGGGGGCGCGGGAGACCCAGTACTTC.

V and J are TRBV19 and TRBJ2-5; maybe TRBD2 (5 bases). CDR1 is LNHDA and CDR2 is SQIVND in the germline V gene (reference sequence). The CDR3 contains 13 residues. The germline V and J ends were trimmed by 6 bases and 5 bases, with 13 bases remaining between them. As DNA, the CDR3 is TGTGCCAGTAGCCCCGGGAACGGCGAGACCCAGTACTTC. Translated, it gives CASSPGNGETQYF.

The CDR3: CASSPGIGDSSSYEQYF. DNA for the CDR3: TGCGCCAGCAGCCCGGGAATCGGGGACAGCAGCTCCTACGAGCAGTACTTC. This rearrangement joins TRBV5-1 to TRBJ2-7; TRBD1 matches 7 bases. Losses at the gene ends were 4 bases for V and 0 bases for J; bases not matched to a gene: 13. Germline V gene sequence: CDR1 SGHRS, CDR2 YFSETQ. This CDR3 has 17 amino acids.

This clone was counted between two and nine times. The gene calls are TRBV27 and TRBJ2-2, with 8 bases fitting TRBD1. Germline trimming cut 4 bases from V and 6 bases from J; bases unmatched to any gene: 1. This CDR3 has 13 amino acids. Germline CDR1 MNHEY, CDR2 SMNVEV (reference sequence). The CDR3 bases are TGTGCCAGCAGTTCACAGGGGGCCGGGGAGCTGTTTTTT. Encoded protein: CASSSQGAGELFF.

This chain joins TRBV14 and TRBJ2-3; 7 bases map to TRBD2. Trimming removed 4 bases from V and 0 bases from J; junction bases left unmatched: 7. Germline V gene lookup returns CDR1 SGHDN and CDR2 FVKESK. The CDR3 consists of 16 residues. The CDR3 sequence: CASSLYGAGSTDTQYF. In DNA, the CDR3 is TGTGCCAGCAGCCTATATGGAGCGGGGAGCACAGATACGCAGTATTTT. Full variable domain (missing parts from reference TRBV14 and TRBJ2-3): EAGVTQFPSHSVIEKGQTVTLRCDPISGHDNLYWYRRVMGKEIKFLLHFVKESKQDESGMPNNRFLAERTGGTYSTLKVQPAELEDSGVYFCASSLYGAGSTDTQYFGPGTRLTVL.

This chain connects TRBV19 to TRBJ1-1; 10 bases fit TRBD1. Germline V CDR1 and CDR2: LNHDA, SQIVND (reference sequence). This CDR3 contains 14 residues. Trimming cost V 4 bases and J 5 bases; bases outside gene matches: 4. The CDR3 DNA is TGTGCCAGTAGTACGCGACAGGGGGCTACTGAAGCTTTCTTT. This codes for CASSTRQGATEAFF.

The V and J genes are TRBV7-9 and TRBJ1-2; TRBD1 agrees at 8 bases. The CDR3 length is 16 residues. J was trimmed by 5 bases and V by 5 bases; bases with no gene match: 13. Germline V gene data show CDR1 as SEHNR and CDR2 as FQNEAQ (reference sequence). The CDR3 DNA reads TGTGCCAGCAGCCCAAAGACAGGGGTTGGCTTTTATGGCTACACCTTC. As protein: CASSPKTGVGFYGYTF.